These 8 T cell receptor beta chains were all obtained from the same sample, sequenced in a study of blood T cell repertoires in COVID-19. Repertoires were generated with immunoSEQ multiplex PCR, while TCRdb's copy carries only in-frame clones and drops some. Of about 170,000 clones in the sample, about 83% were seen once. Sequencing was done on a sample of peripheral blood. Receptor source: a man aged 35 to 55 who had recovered from COVID-19.

The chain links TRBV19 to TRBJ2-1; no clear D gene. The CDR3 totals 12 residues. Germline CDR1 is LNHDA and CDR2 is SQIVND (reference sequence). V was trimmed by 6 bases and J by 6 bases, leaving 9 bases between them. In DNA form, the CDR3 reads TGTGCCAGTAGATTCACTGGCAATGAGCAGTTCTTC. Encoded protein: CASRFTGNEQFF.

This chain joins TRBV5-4 and TRBJ2-2; the match to TRBD2 covers 8 bases. Germline V gene sequence: CDR1 SGHNT, CDR2 YYREEE (reference sequence). V dropped 5 bases and J dropped 4; count of bases not matched to a gene: 10. CDR3 size: 16 residues. This chain's CDR3 is CASSSSGGGGTGELFF. Written as DNA, the CDR3 is TGTGCCAGCAGTTCGAGCGGGGGCGGCGGCACCGGGGAGCTGTTTTTT.

The chain links TRBV6-5 to TRBJ2-7; maybe TRBD2 (6 bases). This CDR3 spans 14 amino acids. Germline CDR1 and CDR2: MNHEY and SVGAGI. Trimming removed 7 bases at V and 3 bases at J, with 16 bases between. CDR3 amino acids: CASKLRRESYEQYF. The CDR3 DNA follows: TGTGCCAGCAAGTTACGTCGGGAGAGCTACGAGCAGTACTTC.

This clone was counted between two and nine times. J is TRBJ2-5 and V is TRBV4-2; TRBD2 matches at 9 bases. The V and J ends lost 0 bases and 5 bases, in that order; junction bases with no gene match: 13. The germline V gene has CDR1 LGHNA and CDR2 YNFKEQ. There are 18 residues in the CDR3. CDR3 residues: CASSQDRRLAGKGETQYF. In nucleotides, the CDR3 is TGTGCCAGCAGCCAAGATCGACGGCTAGCGGGAAAAGGGGAGACCCAGTACTTC.

The chain recombines TRBV9 with TRBJ2-5; weak D call: TRBD1 (6 bases). Germline V CDR1 and CDR2: SGDLS, YYNGEE. The CDR3 consists of 14 residues. V dropped 2 bases and J dropped 4 bases, with 12 bases sitting between them. CDR3 region: CASSVNRATETQYF. The DNA of the CDR3 is TGTGCCAGCAGCGTGAACAGGGCGACAGAGACCCAGTACTTC.

This chain joins TRBV29-1 and TRBJ1-2, with D possibly TRBD1 on 6 matching bases. CDR3 length: 10 residues. CDR1 is SQVTM, CDR2 ANQGSEA, per germline. V lost 6 bases and J lost 9, with 11 bases in between. CDR3 sequence reads: CSVGDTRYTF. The CDR3 nucleotides are TGCAGCGTAGGGGACACCCGCTACACCTTC.

The rearrangement uses TRBV7-2 and TRBJ2-2, with 8 bases aligning to TRBD2. Germline CDR1 reads SGHTA; CDR2 reads FQGNSA. The CDR3 contains 16 residues. J gave up 5 bases and V 2 bases, and 7 bases lay outside the gene matches. CDR3 DNA: TGTGCCAGCAGCTTAATGGCGGGGGGATATACCGGGGAGCTGTTTTTT. It encodes CASSLMAGGYTGELFF. Complete variable domain (other parts from reference TRBV7-2 and TRBJ2-2): GAGVSQSPSNKVTEKGKDVELRCDPISGHTALYWYRQSLGQGLEFLIYFQGNSAPDKSGLPSDRFSAERTGGSVSTLTIQRTQQEDSAVYLCASSLMAGGYTGELFFGEGSRLTVL.

A few counts support this clone. The CDR3 DNA reads TGTGCCAGCAGCCCACGGAGGGACACTGAAGCTTTCTTT. As protein: CASSPRRDTEAFF. The gene calls are TRBV7-8 and TRBJ1-1, with unresolved D. Germline V gene data show CDR1 as SGHVS and CDR2 as FQNEAQ. CDR3 length: 13 residues. Trimming shortened V by 5 bases and J by 3 bases, and 10 bases separated the two germline ends.